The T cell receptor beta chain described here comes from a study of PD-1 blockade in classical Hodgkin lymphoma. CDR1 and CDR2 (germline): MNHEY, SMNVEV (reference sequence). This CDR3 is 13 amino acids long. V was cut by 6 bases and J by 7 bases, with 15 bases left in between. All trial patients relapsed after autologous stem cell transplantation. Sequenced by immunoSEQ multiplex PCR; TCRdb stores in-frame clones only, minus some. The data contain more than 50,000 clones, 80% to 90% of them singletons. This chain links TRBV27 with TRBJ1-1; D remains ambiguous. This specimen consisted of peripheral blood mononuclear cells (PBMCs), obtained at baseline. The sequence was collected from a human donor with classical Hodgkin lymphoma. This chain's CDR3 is CASRTVSAGEAFF. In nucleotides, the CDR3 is TGTGCCAGCAGGACGGTCAGCGCGGGTGAAGCTTTCTTT.